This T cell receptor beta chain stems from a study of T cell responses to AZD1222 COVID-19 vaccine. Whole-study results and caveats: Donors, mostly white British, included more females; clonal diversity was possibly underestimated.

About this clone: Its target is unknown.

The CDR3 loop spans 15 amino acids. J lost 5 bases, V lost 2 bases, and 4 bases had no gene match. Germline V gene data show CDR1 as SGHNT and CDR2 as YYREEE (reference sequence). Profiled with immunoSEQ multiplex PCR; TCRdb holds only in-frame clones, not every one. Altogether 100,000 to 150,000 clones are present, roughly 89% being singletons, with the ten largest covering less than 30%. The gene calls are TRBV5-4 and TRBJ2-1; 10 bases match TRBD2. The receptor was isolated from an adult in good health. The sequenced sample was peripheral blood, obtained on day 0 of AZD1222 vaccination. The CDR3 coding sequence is TGTGCCAGCAGCTTAGCGGGAGGGCCGCACAATGAGCAGTTCTTC. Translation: CASSLAGGPHNEQFF.